The 32 T cell receptor beta chains below all came from one sample that was sequenced in a study of long-term antiretroviral therapy in people with HIV. Version v3.0 of the immunoSEQ assay ran at survey level. Libraries were prepared by immunoSEQ multiplex PCR; TCRdb keeps only in-frame clonotypes and omits some of them. The repertoire consists of about 37,000 clones, with around 83% occurring once and the leading ten covering 6.2%. The starting material was unsorted PBMCs, obtained 1 year after starting antiretroviral therapy. The origin of the receptors is a man between 18 and 35 years old with HIV.

This sequence joins TRBV5-6 and TRBJ1-3; TRBD1 might be the D (6 bases). Germline V gives CDR1 SGHDT, CDR2 YYEEEE. The CDR3 runs to 15 residues. Trimming took 2 bases from V and 4 from J, leaving 13 bases between them. The CDR3 loop reads CASSLSGGSGNTIYF. In DNA, the CDR3 is TGTGCCAGCAGCTTATCGGGGGGCTCGGGAAACACCATATATTTT.

The chain employs TRBV5-1 and TRBJ1-5, with D possibly matching TRBD1 (6 bases). Looked up from germline, CDR1 is SGHRS and CDR2 is YFSETQ. The CDR3 is made up of 16 amino acids. V was trimmed by 0 bases and J by 7 bases, leaving 17 bases between them. The CDR3 is CASSLEGRGPAQPQHF. CDR3 bases: TGCGCCAGCAGCTTGGAGGGCCGGGGGCCCGCACAGCCCCAGCATTTT.

The CDR3 protein is CASKRQGPYTEQYF. In DNA, the CDR3 is TGTGCCAGCAAGCGGCAGGGGCCCTATACAGAGCAGTACTTC. The rearrangement joins TRBV14 to TRBJ2-7; possibly TRBD1 for D (6 bases). Germline CDR1 and CDR2: SGHDN and FVKESK. V lost 7 bases, J lost 7 bases, and 20 bases lay in between. The length of the CDR3 is 14 residues.

The V call is TRBV15, the J call TRBJ1-6; D call uncertain. Per the germline V gene, CDR1 is LNHNV and CDR2 is YYDKDF (reference sequence). The V end was cut by 6 bases, the J end by 10 bases, with 22 bases between. The CDR3 is 16 amino acids. The CDR3 nucleotides read TGTGCCACCAGTACTAACGTTGGGGTACCGCGCTCACCCCTCCACTTT. This sequence encodes CATSTNVGVPRSPLHF.

The rearrangement joins TRBV4-1 to TRBJ2-2; 11 nucleotides align to TRBD1. After removal of 5 bases from V and 6 bases from J, the junction contained 5 bases not matched to a gene. The germline V gene has CDR1 MGHRA and CDR2 YSYEKL. The CDR3 sequence is 15 residues long. The CDR3 region has the DNA TGCGCCAGCAGCGACCGGGACAGGGGGGCCGGGGAGCTGTTTTTT. Protein sequence: CASSDRDRGAGELFF.

The chain links TRBV5-1 to TRBJ2-2; tentatively, D is TRBD1 (6 bases). The CDR3 extends over 16 amino acids. V was pared by 4 bases and J by 0 bases, with 13 bases between. CDR1 SGHRS and CDR2 YFSETQ come from the germline V gene. The CDR3 region has the DNA TGCGCCAGCAGCCCAAGACAGGTAGCGAACACCGGGGAGCTGTTTTTT. It codes for CASSPRQVANTGELFF.

V gene TRBV19 combines with J gene TRBJ2-3; 10 nucleotides agree with TRBD2. Germline CDR1 reads LNHDA; CDR2 reads SQIVND (reference sequence). V was pared by 7 bases and J by 4 bases, with 14 bases of the junction left unmatched. CDR3 length equals 17 residues. The CDR3, as DNA: TGTGCCAGTATGGTTGAGGCTAGCGGGAGTGGTTCAGATACGCAGTATTTT. Protein: CASMVEASGSGSDTQYF.

This clone was recorded once. The chain joins TRBV12-5 to TRBJ1-1; the match to TRBD1 covers 7 bases. The V segment lost 4 bases and the J segment 1 base; nucleotides outside the gene matches: 3. The CDR3 is 14 residues long. The germline V gene has CDR1 LGHNT and CDR2 FRNRAP. This CDR3 reads CASGWDSPNTEAFF. CDR3 nucleotide sequence: TGTGCTAGTGGTTGGGACAGCCCGAACACTGAAGCTTTCTTT.

The chain joins TRBV5-8 to TRBJ2-5; D may be TRBD1 (7 bases). CDR1 is SGHTS, CDR2 YDEGEE, per germline. Trimming shortened V by 4 bases and J by 5 bases, and 18 bases separated the two germline ends. The CDR3 has 15 residues. The CDR3 sequence: CASSLRLQGRETQYF. CDR3 in DNA: TGTGCCAGCAGCCTGAGATTACAGGGGAGGGAGACCCAGTACTTC.

The gene calls are TRBV28 and TRBJ2-1; 11 bases agree with TRBD2. CDR1 is MDHEN, CDR2 SYDVKM, per germline. This CDR3 spans 15 amino acids. The junction had 3 bases not matched to a gene; V was cut back by 4 bases and J by 4 bases. CDR3 DNA: TGTGCCAGCAGTTCCACTAGCGGGAGTTACAATGAGCAGTTCTTC. Its protein product is CASSSTSGSYNEQFF.

V is TRBV11-2 and J is TRBJ2-2, with D unclear. V was shortened by 1 base and J by 5 bases, with 14 bases between the two germline ends. The CDR3 loop spans 16 amino acids. The V gene's germline CDR1 is SGHAT and CDR2 FQNNGV. The CDR3 protein is CASSLGKSVETGELFF. The CDR3 nucleotides read TGTGCCAGCAGCTTAGGGAAAAGCGTAGAGACCGGGGAGCTGTTTTTT.

The chain employs TRBV5-1 and TRBJ2-1; 14 bases map to TRBD2. Germline V gives CDR1 SGHRS, CDR2 YFSETQ. The V and J ends lost 4 bases and 7 bases, in that order; junction bases with no gene match: 7. The length of the CDR3 is 16 residues. The DNA of the CDR3 is TGCGCCAGCAGCCAGAGACTAGCGGGAGGGGGGAATGAGCAGTTCTTC. Its translation is CASSQRLAGGGNEQFF.

V usage is TRBV7-9 and J usage is TRBJ1-4, with D possibly matching TRBD1 (6 bases). With 5 bases removed from V and 5 bases from J, the gap between germline ends came to 12 bases. CDR3 size: 14 residues. The germline V gene encodes CDR1 SEHNR and CDR2 FQNEAQ (reference sequence). CDR3 sequence reads: CASSQGQRNEKLFF. For the CDR3, the DNA is TGTGCCAGCAGCCAGGGGCAGAGGAATGAAAAACTGTTTTTT. The full variable domain, completed using reference TRBV7-9 and TRBJ1-4, is DTGVSQNPRHKITKRGQNVTFRCDPISEHNRLYWYRQTLGQGPEFLTYFQNEAQLEKSRLLSDRFSAERPKGSFSTLEIQRTEQGDSAMYLCASSQGQRNEKLFFGSGTQLSVL.

This sequence joins TRBV6-6 and TRBJ1-1; no definite D call. Trimming took 2 bases from V and 1 from J, leaving 8 bases between them. Germline V CDR1 and CDR2: MNHNY, SVGAGI (reference sequence). The CDR3 has 14 amino acids. The CDR3: CASSYDGQNTEAFF. CDR3 in DNA: TGTGCCAGCAGTTACGACGGGCAGAACACTGAAGCTTTCTTT.

This clone showed up just a few times. The gene calls are TRBV7-9 and TRBJ2-7; D is uncertain. The ends were cut back, 2 bases at V and 5 bases at J, with 13 bases in the middle. This CDR3 is built from 14 residues. Per the germline V gene, CDR1 is SEHNR and CDR2 is FQNEAQ (reference sequence). The CDR3 sequence: CASSLPGTPDEQYF. The CDR3 DNA follows: TGTGCCAGCAGCTTACCCGGTACCCCCGACGAGCAGTACTTC.

J is TRBJ2-7 and V is TRBV6-6; no definite D call. V was trimmed by 2 bases and J by 5 bases, leaving 7 bases between them. The CDR3 has 12 residues. CDR1 and CDR2 (germline): MNHNY, SVGAGI (reference sequence). CDR3 in DNA: TGTGCCAGCAGTTACGATTACGACGAGCAGTACTTC. Its protein is CASSYDYDEQYF.

This clone was seen only once. This chain connects TRBV28 to TRBJ2-2, with TRBD2 as a possible D gene (5 bases). V was trimmed by 5 bases and J by 10 bases, leaving 17 bases between them. Germline loops: CDR1 MDHEN, CDR2 SYDVKM. There are 14 residues in the CDR3. The CDR3 region is CASSAPDPREELFF. CDR3 DNA sequence: TGTGCCAGCAGTGCCCCCGACCCCCGGGAGGAGCTGTTTTTT.

The chain uses TRBV29-1 and TRBJ1-4; TRBD1 matches at 9 bases. CDR1 is SQVTM and CDR2 is ANQGSEA in the germline V gene. The V and J ends lost 3 bases and 11 bases, in that order; junction bases with no gene match: 13. There are 15 residues in the CDR3. The CDR3: CSVEQPGQGSLKLFF. CDR3 coding DNA: TGCAGCGTTGAGCAACCGGGACAGGGATCCTTGAAACTGTTTTTT.

This rearrangement joins TRBV27 to TRBJ2-7, with 12 nucleotides matching TRBD2. V shed 6 bases and J 4 bases; nucleotides not matched to a gene: 4. The germline gives CDR1 MNHEY, CDR2 SMNVEV (reference sequence). This CDR3 is built from 14 residues. The DNA for the CDR3 is TGTGCCAGCAGCGGGACTAGCGGGCTTTACGAGCAGTACTTC. It encodes CASSGTSGLYEQYF.

The rearrangement uses TRBV5-1 and TRBJ1-3; D is unresolved. Germline V CDR1 and CDR2: SGHRS, YFSETQ. CDR3 size: 18 residues. Trimming shortened V by 0 bases and J by 0 bases, and 16 bases separated the two germline ends. The CDR3 is CASSLGPQKGGSGNTIYF. The CDR3 nucleotides read TGCGCCAGCAGCTTGGGACCACAAAAGGGAGGCTCTGGAAACACCATATATTTT.

The chain carries TRBV18 and TRBJ1-1, with TRBD1 as a possible D gene (6 bases). Trimming took 4 bases from V and 1 from J, leaving 25 bases between them. Germline V CDR1 and CDR2: KGHSH, LQKENI. This CDR3 is built from 19 residues. The CDR3 loop is CASSRDVEGGISANTEAFF. Written as DNA, the CDR3 is TGTGCCAGCTCACGGGACGTGGAAGGGGGGATCTCAGCGAACACTGAAGCTTTCTTT.

The chain is built from TRBV4-3 and TRBJ1-2; D is perhaps TRBD1 (6 bases). Germline V CDR1 and CDR2: LGHNA, YSLEER. This CDR3 spans 15 amino acids. The ends were cut back, 4 bases at V and 6 bases at J, with 18 bases in the middle. Written as DNA, the CDR3 is TGCGCCAGCAGCCCTAGTCGGGGGCTTAAAGATGGCTACACCTTC. This sequence encodes CASSPSRGLKDGYTF.

This clone was detected only a few times. The rearrangement joins TRBV18 to TRBJ2-7; the match to TRBD1 covers 7 bases. Germline trimming cut 3 bases from V and 2 bases from J; bases unmatched to any gene: 7. The V gene's germline CDR1 is KGHSH and CDR2 LQKENI. The length of the CDR3 is 15 residues. The CDR3 spells CASSPYDRVTYEQYF. The CDR3 DNA reads as TGTGCCAGCTCACCGTACGACAGGGTGACCTACGAGCAGTACTTC.

V gene TRBV9 combines with J gene TRBJ1-2; 8 nucleotides match TRBD1. V lost 0 bases and J lost 6; bases outside the gene matches: 1. This CDR3 spans 13 amino acids. From germline, CDR1 is SGDLS and CDR2 YYNGEE. CDR3 residues: CASSVGTGNGYTF. The CDR3 DNA reads as TGTGCCAGCAGCGTAGGGACAGGGAATGGCTACACCTTC.

The chain uses TRBV4-1 and TRBJ1-6, with D possibly being TRBD1 (6 bases). The CDR3 runs 13 residues. The germline V and J ends were trimmed by 6 bases and 7 bases, with 10 bases remaining between them. CDR1 is MGHRA, CDR2 YSYEKL, per germline. CDR3 sequence (DNA): TGCGCCAGCAGTGCCGGGGGCAATTCACCCCTCCACTTT. Protein product: CASSAGGNSPLHF.

The DNA for the CDR3 is TGCGCCAGCAGCCCAGGACAGGGGGGAGGCACAGATACGCAGTATTTT. It translates to CASSPGQGGGTDTQYF. This chain connects TRBV5-1 to TRBJ2-3; TRBD1 agrees at 10 bases. CDR1 and CDR2 from the germline V gene are SGHRS and YFSETQ. The V gene end was trimmed by 4 bases and the J gene end by 1 base; junction bases not matched to a gene: 6. This CDR3 is 16 amino acids long.

This sequence joins TRBV6-1 and TRBJ1-1; D unclear. The CDR3 is made up of 13 amino acids. From germline, CDR1 is MNHNS and CDR2 SASEGT. Between the trimmed V and J ends, which lost 6 bases and 4 bases, there was a span of 12 bases. The CDR3, as DNA: TGTGCCAGCAGAGCCTCGGATGGCACTGAAGCTTTCTTT. It encodes CASRASDGTEAFF.

The rearrangement links TRBV7-9 to TRBJ2-1; no reliable D call. CDR3 length: 13 residues. Germline assignment: CDR1 SEHNR and CDR2 FQNEAQ (reference sequence). Trimming took 1 base from V and 3 from J, leaving 4 bases between them. The CDR3 loop is CASSLDFYNEQFF. CDR3 DNA sequence: TGTGCCAGCAGCTTAGACTTCTACAATGAGCAGTTCTTC.

This clone showed up just once. The V gene is TRBV7-3, the J gene TRBJ2-7; unclear D gene. CDR3 length equals 12 residues. Trimming pared 5 bases from V and 0 bases from J, leaving 5 bases between. Germline lookup yields CDR1 SGHTA and CDR2 FQGTGA. CDR3 in amino acids: CASSDNSYEQYF. The CDR3 DNA follows: TGTGCCAGCAGCGACAACTCCTACGAGCAGTACTTC.

This chain joins TRBV5-1 and TRBJ1-1; unclear D gene. V was clipped by 2 bases and J by 5 bases, with 10 bases between them. The CDR3 extends over 13 amino acids. The germline V gene encodes CDR1 SGHRS and CDR2 YFSETQ. The CDR3 nucleotides are TGCGCCAGCAGCTTCCACAGAGAGACTGAAGCTTTCTTT. Protein sequence: CASSFHRETEAFF.

The CDR3 DNA reads as TGCGCCAGCAGCACAGGCATGCGGGATTCAAACTATGGCTACACCTTC. Translating it yields CASSTGMRDSNYGYTF. The chain employs TRBV4-1 and TRBJ1-2, with a possible D match to TRBD1 (5 bases). Germline V lookup: CDR1 MGHRA, CDR2 YSYEKL. This CDR3 has 16 residues. V was pared by 5 bases and J by 2 bases, with 18 bases between.

V usage is TRBV6-1 and J usage is TRBJ1-1; TRBD1 matches 7 bases. Germline loops: CDR1 MNHNS, CDR2 SASEGT. Germline trimming cut 6 bases from V and 8 bases from J; bases unmatched to any gene: 9. This CDR3 has 13 amino acids. CDR3 sequence: CASRATGAKEAFF. The CDR3 coding sequence is TGTGCCAGCAGGGCTACAGGGGCGAAGGAAGCTTTCTTT.